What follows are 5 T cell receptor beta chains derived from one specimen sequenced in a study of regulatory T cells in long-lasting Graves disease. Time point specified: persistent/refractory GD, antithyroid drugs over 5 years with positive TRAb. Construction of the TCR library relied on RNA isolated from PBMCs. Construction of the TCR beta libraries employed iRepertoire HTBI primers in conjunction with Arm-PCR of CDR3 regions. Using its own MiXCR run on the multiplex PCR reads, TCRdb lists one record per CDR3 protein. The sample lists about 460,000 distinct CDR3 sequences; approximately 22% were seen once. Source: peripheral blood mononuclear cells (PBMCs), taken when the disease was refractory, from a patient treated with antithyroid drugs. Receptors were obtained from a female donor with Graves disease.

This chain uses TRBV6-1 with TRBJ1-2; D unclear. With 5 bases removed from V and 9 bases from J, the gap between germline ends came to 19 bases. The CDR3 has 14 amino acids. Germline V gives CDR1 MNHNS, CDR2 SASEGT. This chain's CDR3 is CASSTSGILGSYTF. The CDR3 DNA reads TGTGCCAGCAGTACCTCCGGGATACTGGGAAGCTACACCTTC.

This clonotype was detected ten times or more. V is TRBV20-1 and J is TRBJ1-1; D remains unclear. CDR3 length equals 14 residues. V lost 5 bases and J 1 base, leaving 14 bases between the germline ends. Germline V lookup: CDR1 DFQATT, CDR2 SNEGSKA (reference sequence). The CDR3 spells CSAGKAPANTEAFF. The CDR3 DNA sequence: TGCAGTGCTGGAAAGGCCCCGGCGAACACTGAAGCTTTCTTT.

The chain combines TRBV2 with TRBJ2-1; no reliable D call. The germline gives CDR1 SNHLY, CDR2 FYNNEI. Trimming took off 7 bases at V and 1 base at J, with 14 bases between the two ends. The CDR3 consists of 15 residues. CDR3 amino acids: CASTAGPHSYNEQFF. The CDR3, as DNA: TGTGCCAGCACGGCAGGACCTCATTCCTACAATGAGCAGTTCTTC.

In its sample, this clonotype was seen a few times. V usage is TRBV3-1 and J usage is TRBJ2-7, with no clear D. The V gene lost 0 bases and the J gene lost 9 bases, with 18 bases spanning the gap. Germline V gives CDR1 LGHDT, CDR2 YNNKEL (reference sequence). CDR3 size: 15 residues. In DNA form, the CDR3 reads TGTGCCAGCAGCCAAGAGGAATCCAAGCCCGGAACGCAGTACTTC. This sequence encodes CASSQEESKPGTQYF.

This CDR3 reads CSASAAGDNSPLHF. The CDR3 DNA is TGCAGTGCTAGTGCGGCAGGGGATAATTCACCCCTCCACTTT. The chain combines TRBV20-1 with TRBJ1-6; a weak D match, TRBD1 (6 bases). Germline V gene data show CDR1 as DFQATT and CDR2 as SNEGSKA (reference sequence). V lost 3 bases and J 5 bases, leaving 11 bases between the germline ends. The CDR3 has 14 amino acids.